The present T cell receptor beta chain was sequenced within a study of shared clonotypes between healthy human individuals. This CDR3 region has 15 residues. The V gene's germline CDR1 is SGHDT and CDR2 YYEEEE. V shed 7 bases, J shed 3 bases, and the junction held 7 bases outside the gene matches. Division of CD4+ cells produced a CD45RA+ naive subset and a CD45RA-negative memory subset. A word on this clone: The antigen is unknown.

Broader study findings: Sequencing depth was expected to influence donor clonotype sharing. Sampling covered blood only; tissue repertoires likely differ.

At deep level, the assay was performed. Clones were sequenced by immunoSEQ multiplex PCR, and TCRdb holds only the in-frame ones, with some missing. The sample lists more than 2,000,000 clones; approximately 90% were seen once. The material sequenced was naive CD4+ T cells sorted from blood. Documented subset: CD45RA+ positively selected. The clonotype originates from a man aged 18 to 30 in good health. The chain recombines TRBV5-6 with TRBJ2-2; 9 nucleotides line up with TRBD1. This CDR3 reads CASRDRVIDTGELFF. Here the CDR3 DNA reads TGTGCCAGCCGGGACAGGGTTATTGACACCGGGGAGCTGTTTTTT.